The rows below give T cell receptor beta chains drawn from one sample of a study of prognosis after radiotherapy for stage I lung cancer. MiXCR was run by TCRdb on the multiplex PCR reads, yielding one entry per CDR3 protein. Among around 60,000 distinct CDR3 sequences, more than 20% were seen once, and the ten largest hold around 6.8%. The sample consisted of PBMCs, taken before or after stereotactic body radiation therapy (not recorded which). All receptors derive from a donor older than 45 with non-small cell lung cancer. CDR3s include the opening cysteine and the closing phenylalanine or tryptophan. The D gene is left open where the match is weak. Clone size, where shown, is once, few, many, or a class for clones that have expanded.

CDR3aa: CVSSMMGTVVIGELFF
CDR3nt: TGTGTCAGCAGCATGATGGGAACAGTGGTAATCGGGGAGCTGTTTTTT
d_gene: -
abundance: -
v_gene: TRBV6-1
j_gene: TRBJ2-2

CDR3aa: CAWSVGLEGTQYF
CDR3nt: TGTGCCTGGAGTGTAGGGCTAGAGGGGACCCAGTACTTC
d_gene: -
abundance: many
v_gene: TRBV30
j_gene: TRBJ2-5

CDR3aa: CASSLGTGGNTIYF
CDR3nt: TGTGCCAGCAGCTTAGGGACAGGGGGAAACACCATATATTTT
d_gene: TRBD1
abundance: many
v_gene: TRBV7-6
j_gene: TRBJ1-3

CDR3aa: CASVHLEGKSYNEQFF
CDR3nt: TGTGCCAGCGTTCACCTAGAGGGGAAATCCTACAATGAGCAGTTCTTC
d_gene: -
abundance: -
v_gene: TRBV6-2/TRBV6-3
j_gene: TRBJ2-1

CDR3aa: CASSWEKDSPQYF
CDR3nt: TGTGCCAGCAGCTGGGAGAAGGACAGCCCGCAGTACTTC
d_gene: -
abundance: many
v_gene: TRBV5-8
j_gene: TRBJ2-7

CDR3aa: CASSQGRLAGGRETQYF
CDR3nt: TGTGCCAGCAGCCAAGGGAGACTAGCGGGGGGCCGGGAGACCCAGTACTTC
d_gene: TRBD2
abundance: many
v_gene: TRBV3-1
j_gene: TRBJ2-5

CDR3aa: CACSPDSPMWETQYF
CDR3nt: TGTGCCTGCAGCCCAGATTCTCCAATGTGGGAGACCCAGTACTTC
d_gene: -
abundance: few
v_gene: TRBV2
j_gene: TRBJ2-5

CDR3aa: CASGLGTPTNYGYTF
CDR3nt: TGTGCTAGTGGTTTAGGGACACCCACTAACTATGGCTACACCTTC
d_gene: -
abundance: many
v_gene: TRBV12-5
j_gene: TRBJ1-2

CDR3aa: CASSQQGGNTEAFF
CDR3nt: TGTGCCAGCAGCCAACAGGGGGGGAACACTGAAGCTTTCTTT
d_gene: TRBD1
abundance: many
v_gene: TRBV3-1
j_gene: TRBJ1-1

CDR3aa: CAVLRQAQETQYF
CDR3nt: TGTGCCGTCTTGCGACAGGCCCAAGAGACCCAGTACTTC
d_gene: -
abundance: many
v_gene: TRBV2
j_gene: TRBJ2-5

CDR3aa: CASSLEAGWTDTQYF
CDR3nt: TGTGCCAGCAGCTTAGAGGCGGGGTGGACAGATACGCAGTATTTT
d_gene: -
abundance: many
v_gene: TRBV7-6
j_gene: TRBJ2-3

CDR3aa: CASSYGGQQQETQYF
CDR3nt: TGTGCCAGCAGTTATGGGGGACAGCAGCAAGAGACCCAGTACTTC
d_gene: TRBD1
abundance: many
v_gene: TRBV6-2/TRBV6-3
j_gene: TRBJ2-5

CDR3aa: CASSLWGLAGGSTDTQYF
CDR3nt: TGCGCCAGCAGCTTGTGGGGACTAGCGGGGGGAAGCACAGATACGCAGTATTTT
d_gene: TRBD2
abundance: once
v_gene: TRBV5-1
j_gene: TRBJ2-3

CDR3aa: CASRGTGGPNIQYF
CDR3nt: TGTGCCAGCAGGGGGACAGGGGGACCAAACATTCAGTACTTC
d_gene: TRBD1
abundance: many
v_gene: TRBV6-2/TRBV6-3
j_gene: TRBJ2-4

CDR3aa: CASERDINTGELFF
CDR3nt: TGCGCCAGCGAACGGGACATCAACACCGGGGAGCTGTTTTTT
d_gene: -
abundance: many
v_gene: TRBV5-1
j_gene: TRBJ2-2

CDR3aa: CASSLRTDNEQFF
CDR3nt: TGTGCCAGCTCACTGCGAACTGACAATGAGCAGTTCTTC
d_gene: -
abundance: many
v_gene: TRBV18
j_gene: TRBJ2-1

CDR3aa: CASSGTEDGYGYTF
CDR3nt: TGTGCCAGCAGTGGGACAGAAGATGGCTATGGCTACACCTTC
d_gene: TRBD1
abundance: many
v_gene: TRBV12-3/TRBV12-4
j_gene: TRBJ1-2

CDR3aa: CVSSGTANSPLHF
CDR3nt: TGTGTCAGTAGTGGGACAGCTAACTCACCCCTCCACTTT
d_gene: TRBD1
abundance: -
v_gene: TRBV19
j_gene: TRBJ1-6

CDR3aa: CASSLERGVTEAFF
CDR3nt: TGCGCCAGCAGCTTGGAACGGGGGGTGACTGAAGCTTTCTTT
d_gene: -
abundance: many
v_gene: TRBV5-1
j_gene: TRBJ1-1

CDR3aa: CASSGQGFNEKLFF
CDR3nt: TGTGCCAGCAGTGGACAGGGCTTTAATGAAAAACTGTTTTTT
d_gene: TRBD1
abundance: many
v_gene: TRBV2
j_gene: TRBJ1-4

CDR3aa: CAWGSTGRNQPQHF
CDR3nt: TGTGCCTGGGGTTCCACAGGGCGCAATCAGCCCCAGCATTTT
d_gene: -
abundance: many
v_gene: TRBV30
j_gene: TRBJ1-5

CDR3aa: CASSELAGSSYEQYF
CDR3nt: TGTGCCAGCAGCGAACTAGCGGGGAGCTCCTACGAGCAGTACTTC
d_gene: TRBD2
abundance: many
v_gene: TRBV3-1
j_gene: TRBJ2-7